This entry features one T cell receptor beta chain sequence. The antigen is unknown. This sample stems from a study of CD8+ T cells in alopecia areata. Study overall: The drug, oral tofacitinib, was given to treated patients at 5 to 10 mg twice daily. The study, taken as a whole, reports: In scalp and blood during tofacitinib, many expanded lesional clones persisted. Resident alphabeta T cells of normal skin are also sequenced in scalp samples.

The sequencing template was cDNA reverse transcribed from extracted RNA. Clones were sequenced by immunoSEQ multiplex PCR, and TCRdb holds only the in-frame ones, with some missing. The sample holds some 150,000 clones; less than 70% are singletons and the top ten take approximately 15%. The CDR3 is 13 amino acids. Trimming took 4 bases from V and 3 from J; bases not matched to a gene: 2. CDR1 and CDR2 from the germline V gene are GTSNPN and SVGIG (reference sequence). The treatment here: oral pan-JAK inhibitor, 5-10 mg twice daily. Cell sorting on a FACSAria was used to separate CD4+ and CD8+ T cells from the PBMCs.

This TCR came from a human donor with alopecia areata. V usage is TRBV30 and J usage is TRBJ2-2, with 7 bases fitting TRBD1. Here the sequenced sample was CD8+ T cells sorted from blood, taken at week 4, from a patient treated with tofacitinib. The CDR3 DNA follows: TGTGCCTGGAAGGGACAGTACACCGGGGAGCTGTTTTTT. This gives the protein CAWKGQYTGELFF.